The 10 T cell receptor beta chains reported below all come from one sample, sequenced in a study of T cell changes during pregnancy in multiple sclerosis. Some clones are missing from TCRdb's copy, which holds only in-frame ones; the method was immunoSEQ multiplex PCR. Of about 68,000 clones in the sample, 80% to 95% were seen once. This material consisted of peripheral blood, taken after pregnancy. The receptors shown here come from a female donor in good health, enrolled as a control in a pregnancy study.

The chain couples TRBV11-2 to TRBJ2-7; perhaps TRBD2 as D (5 bases). V lost 5 bases and J 3 bases, leaving 14 bases between the germline ends. The CDR3 has 14 residues. Per the germline V gene, CDR1 is SGHAT and CDR2 is FQNNGV. The CDR3 loop is CASSLYRGVYEQYF. The CDR3 nucleotides read TGTGCCAGCAGCCTCTACCGGGGAGTCTACGAGCAGTACTTC.

This clone was found once. This chain connects TRBV27 to TRBJ2-1; possible D gene TRBD2, 6 bases. The V gene lost 3 bases and the J gene lost 7 bases, with 13 bases spanning the gap. The CDR3 loop spans 14 amino acids. From germline, CDR1 is MNHEY and CDR2 SMNVEV (reference sequence). The CDR3 nucleotides read TGTGCCAGCAGTTTTGGGGACTCTACTAATGAGCAGTTCTTC. Amino acids: CASSFGDSTNEQFF.

The V and J genes are TRBV27 and TRBJ2-1; 8 nucleotides line up with TRBD2. Germline CDR1 reads MNHEY; CDR2 reads SMNVEV (reference sequence). The CDR3 runs to 15 residues. Unmatched junction bases numbered 3, after V lost 2 bases and J lost 3 bases. The CDR3 loop is CASSLAGGYYNEQFF. CDR3 DNA sequence: TGTGCCAGCAGTTTAGCGGGAGGATACTACAATGAGCAGTTCTTC.

The CDR3 region is CASSQLLQNQYF. For the CDR3, the DNA is TGTGCCAGCAGCCAGTTGCTTCAAAACCAGTATTTT. V is TRBV5-8 and J is TRBJ2-3; D gene unclear. V was cut by 4 bases and J by 12 bases, with 15 bases left in between. CDR1 is SGHTS and CDR2 is YDEGEE in the germline V gene. This CDR3 spans 12 amino acids.

This chain connects TRBV10-3 to TRBJ2-2, with D possibly being TRBD2 (7 bases). Trimming left V 3 bases short and J 7 bases short, with 27 bases between. The CDR3 is made up of 19 amino acids. Germline V gene lookup returns CDR1 ENHRY and CDR2 SYGVKD. CDR3 bases: TGTGCCATCAGTGACCCGGACAGACCCGGACTAGTTTTGCTCGGGGAGCTGTTTTTT. As protein: CAISDPDRPGLVLLGELFF.

The gene calls are TRBV28 and TRBJ2-7; D uncertain. The germline gives CDR1 MDHEN, CDR2 SYDVKM. The CDR3 has 12 residues. The V end lost 6 bases, the J end lost 3 bases, and 9 bases lay between the germline ends. This CDR3 is CASSVQDYEQYF. The CDR3 DNA sequence: TGTGCCAGCAGCGTACAAGACTACGAGCAGTACTTC. Filled out from reference TRBV28 and TRBJ2-7, the complete variable domain reads DVKVTQSSRYLVKRTGEKVFLECVQDMDHENMFWYRQDPGLGLRLIYFSYDVKMKEKGDIPEGYSVSREKKERFSLILESASTNQTSMYLCASSVQDYEQYFGPGTRLTVT.

V gene TRBV30 combines with J gene TRBJ2-1; D may be TRBD2 (5 bases). CDR3 length: 11 amino acids. Trimming cost V 0 bases and J 12 bases, with 9 bases left between them. Germline assignment: CDR1 GTSNPN and CDR2 SVGIG (reference sequence). The CDR3 sequence: CAWSVLRAQFF. CDR3 bases: TGTGCCTGGAGTGTACTGCGGGCGCAGTTCTTC.

V and J are TRBV7-9 and TRBJ1-6; 9 bases are shared with TRBD1. The CDR3 covers 14 residues. V trimming: 4 bases; J trimming: 7 bases; junction bases outside the gene matches: 2. Germline V gene lookup returns CDR1 SEHNR and CDR2 FQNEAQ (reference sequence). CDR3 sequence (DNA): TGTGCCAGCAGCTGGACAGGGGCCAATTCACCCCTCCACTTT. It specifies CASSWTGANSPLHF.

The genes are TRBV28 and TRBJ2-2; 7 bases fit TRBD1. From germline, CDR1 is MDHEN and CDR2 SYDVKM. The CDR3 length is 13 residues. V trimming: 7 bases; J trimming: 4 bases; junction bases outside the gene matches: 3. CDR3 region: CASKTGSTGELFF. In DNA, the CDR3 is TGTGCCAGCAAGACAGGGTCCACCGGGGAGCTGTTTTTT.

V and J are TRBV27 and TRBJ2-3; no clear D gene. This CDR3 has 19 amino acids. Trimming cost V 0 bases and J 2 bases, with 21 bases left between them. CDR1 and CDR2 from the germline V gene are MNHEY and SMNVEV (reference sequence). The DNA for the CDR3 is TGTGCCAGCAGTTTATCAAGTGACAAGGCCCTCACTCACACAGATACGCAGTATTTT. Encoded protein: CASSLSSDKALTHTDTQYF.